Below, 10 T cell receptor beta chains from the same sample are listed, as sequenced in a study of shared clonotypes between healthy human individuals. Sequencing was performed with immunoSEQ multiplex PCR; in TCRdb, only in-frame clones are kept and a portion is missing. The sample includes fewer than 600,000 clones, 79% of them seen just once. The source material was PBMCs. The receptor set was obtained from a woman aged 40-49 years in good health. Some clones in this sample may be carry-over from other donors' samples.

The J gene is TRBJ1-6, the V gene TRBV2; weak D call: TRBD1 (5 bases). The CDR3 runs 16 residues. In germline, CDR1 is SNHLY, CDR2 FYNNEI. Trimming removed 5 bases at V and 4 bases at J, with 15 bases between. The CDR3, as DNA: TGTGCCAGCAGTCCCGGGACCCGGGAATATAATTCACCCCTCCACTTT. Protein product: CASSPGTREYNSPLHF. Combining the CDR3 with reference TRBV2 and TRBJ1-6 gives the whole variable domain EPEVTQTPSHQVTQMGQEVILRCVPISNHLYFYWYRQILGQKVEFLVSFYNNEISEKSEIFDDQFSVERPDGSNFTLKIRSTKLEDSAMYFCASSPGTREYNSPLHFGNGTRLTVT.

There are a few counts of this clone. The genes are TRBV29-1 and TRBJ2-5; 7 bases line up with TRBD1. The DNA end is a closer match to TRBJ2-7, so the J assignment may be wrong. Germline CDR1 is SQVTM and CDR2 is ANQGSEA. The CDR3 sequence is 11 residues long. CDR3 nucleotide sequence: TGCAGCGTTGAGACAGGGCACGAGCAGTACTTC. Protein: CSVETGHEQYF.

V usage is TRBV5-1 and J usage is TRBJ1-1; 7 bases match TRBD1. The CDR3 loop spans 14 amino acids. V trimming: 2 bases; J trimming: 3 bases; junction bases outside the gene matches: 4. CDR1 SGHRS and CDR2 YFSETQ come from the germline V gene. DNA for the CDR3: TGCGCCAGCAGCTTCGCAGGGGGAGACACTGAAGCTTTCTTT. It codes for CASSFAGGDTEAFF.

The chain joins TRBV5-1 to TRBJ2-2; D remains ambiguous. CDR1 is SGHRS and CDR2 is YFSETQ in the germline V gene. The germline V and J ends were trimmed by 0 bases and 6 bases, with 21 bases remaining between them. This CDR3 spans 18 amino acids. The CDR3 sequence is CASSLVVLGSGSSGELFF. The DNA of the CDR3 is TGCGCCAGCAGCTTGGTTGTTTTAGGGTCAGGTTCGTCCGGGGAGCTGTTTTTT.

About this clone: The junction departs from the called germline gene at one end, perhaps through a read error. J is TRBJ2-3 and V is TRBV7-7, with unresolved D. The CDR3 is made up of 15 amino acids. CDR1 and CDR2 from the germline V gene are SSHAT and FNYEAQ (reference sequence). In nucleotides, the CDR3 is TGTGCTAGCAGCTTGAGTCTCCAAGGCACAGATACGCAGTATTTT. This gives the protein CASSLSLQGTDTQYF. Looking up the rest from reference TRBV7-7 and TRBJ2-3 gives the full variable domain: GAGVSQSPRYKVTKRGQDVTLRCDPISSHATLYWYQQALGQGPEFLTYFNYEAQPDKSGLPSDRFSAERPEGSISTLTIQRTEQRDSAMYRCASSLSLQGTDTQYFGPGTRLTVL.

The chain joins TRBV28 to TRBJ2-1, with 12 bases matching TRBD2. The CDR3 extends over 16 amino acids. The trim removed 2 bases at V and 4 bases at J, leaving 3 bases unmatched. The germline gives CDR1 MDHEN, CDR2 SYDVKM. CDR3 DNA: TGTGCCAGCAGTTTACCCGGACTAGCGGGGTACAATGAGCAGTTCTTC. Translation: CASSLPGLAGYNEQFF.

V is TRBV30 and J is TRBJ2-2; D remains ambiguous. V was shortened by 2 bases and J by 7 bases, with 8 bases between the two germline ends. The germline gives CDR1 GTSNPN, CDR2 SVGIG (reference sequence). The CDR3 runs 12 residues. CDR3 DNA: TGTGCCTGGAGTCACACCATCGGGGAGCTGTTTTTT. This sequence encodes CAWSHTIGELFF.

The chain employs TRBV7-2 and TRBJ1-2; D is uncertain. The germline CDR1 and CDR2 sequences are SGHTA and FQGNSA. This CDR3 is 15 amino acids long. V was pared by 1 base and J by 4 bases, with 13 bases between. The CDR3 DNA reads TGTGCCAGCAGCTTAGGGGCGGCTGAGCCCTATGGCTACACCTTC. Translation gives CASSLGAAEPYGYTF.

The chain uses TRBV6-5 and TRBJ1-2, with 8 bases that match TRBD1. From germline, CDR1 is MNHEY and CDR2 SVGAGI. The CDR3 spans 13 residues. V was clipped by 6 bases and J by 7 bases; unmatched bases: 7. Written as DNA, the CDR3 is TGTGCCAGCAGGGACAGGGATGGAAGTGGCTACACCTTC. Amino acid sequence: CASRDRDGSGYTF.

The chain couples TRBV10-3 to TRBJ2-2, with no clear D. Germline values: CDR1 ENHRY, CDR2 SYGVKD. The CDR3 has 13 residues. V lost 10 bases and J 6 bases, leaving 15 bases between the germline ends. CDR3: CATGPVDAGELFF. CDR3 bases: TGTGCCACAGGACCGGTCGACGCCGGGGAGCTGTTTTTT.